This T cell receptor beta chain was recorded in a study of blood T cell repertoires in COVID-19. Study information: Samples representing acute and convalescent COVID-19 were sourced from the United States, Italy and Spain. PBMCs, B-cell-depleted T cells, or T cells provided the cDNA or gDNA that made up the material.

This clone has just one count. One end of the junction is discordant with germline, which a read error may explain. Authors' data handling: Cell counts per sample came from amplifying reference gene primers. Sequenced by immunoSEQ multiplex PCR; TCRdb stores in-frame clones only, minus some. V and J calls and clone size follow that table, whereas D and trimming were derived from the DNA. The sample includes 35,000 to 50,000 clones, about 88% of them seen just once. The CDR3 runs 14 residues. The germline V gene has CDR1 SGHTA and CDR2 FQGNSA. This sequence originates from a man between 65 and 79 years old with active COVID-19. The chain combines TRBV7-2 with TRBJ1-1; 8 bases are a match to TRBD1. The sample comprised peripheral blood. This CDR3 reads CASNLDRGNTEAFF. Written as DNA, the CDR3 is TGTGCCAGCAACTTAGACAGGGGTAACACTGAAGCTTTCTTT.